A selection of T cell receptor beta chains follows, all from one sample in a study of response to subunit inactivated influenza vaccine. TCRdb recomputed calls from the RT-PCR reads with MiXCR, one row per CDR3 protein. The sample has hundreds of thousands of distinct CDR3 sequences, under 9% seen once. Material: PBMCs from blood, obtained less than 25 months after vaccination. The receptors here all came from a man between 50 and 69 years old who received an inactivated influenza vaccine. Each CDR3 is given with its conserved first and last residue. Fields, in order: D gene, J gene, clone size, V gene, CDR3 DNA, CDR3 protein. A D gene is named only where the DNA matches it firmly. The listing skips clone size in some rows; elsewhere it reads once, few, many or a size class.

NA,TRBJ2-1,once,TRBV11-1,TGTGCCAGCAGAGGCGACAAGTACAATGAGCAGTTCTTC,CASRGDKYNEQFF
TRBD2,TRBJ2-7,few,TRBV4-3,TGCGCCAGCAGCCAAGAAGCGGGGGACCTCTACGAGCAGTACTTC,CASSQEAGDLYEQYF
NA,TRBJ1-3,NA,TRBV7-2,TGTGCCAGCAGCTTAGGGCAGGCGAGCTCTGGAAACACCATATATTTT,CASSLGQASSGNTIYF
TRBD2,TRBJ2-1,few,TRBV15,TGTGCCACCAGCGGGTGGACTAGCGAAAACTCCTACAATGAGCAGTTCTTC,CATSGWTSENSYNEQFF
NA,TRBJ1-1,few,TRBV5-1,TGCGCCAGCAGGTCCACAGGGACCTCCTCGGGTGAAGCTTTCTTT,CASRSTGTSSGEAFF
TRBD2,TRBJ2-2,NA,TRBV12-3/TRBV12-4,TGTGCCAGCAGTCGGACTAGCGGGGTTGTCGGGGAGCTGTTTTTT,CASSRTSGVVGELFF
NA,TRBJ2-2,few,TRBV27,TGTGCCAGCAGTCTGGAAGGACTTTCATACACCGGGGAGCTGTTTTTT,CASSLEGLSYTGELFF
TRBD2,TRBJ2-2,many,TRBV6-1,TGTGCCAGCAGTGCGACTAGCGGAGCTTACACCGGGGAGCTGTTTTTT,CASSATSGAYTGELFF
TRBD2,TRBJ2-3,many,TRBV6-5,TGTGCCAGCAGTTACTCGATGGCGGGAGGGTACACAGATACGCAGTATTTT,CASSYSMAGGYTDTQYF
NA,TRBJ2-1,few,TRBV15,TGTGCCACCAGCAGATCCTCCTCCTACAATGAGCAGTTCTTC,CATSRSSSYNEQFF
NA,TRBJ2-3,NA,TRBV5-6,TGTGCCAGCAGCTTGATGTCAGGGATGACAGATACGCAGTATTTT,CASSLMSGMTDTQYF
NA,TRBJ1-2,NA,TRBV6-5,TGTGCCAGCAGTTACTCTGGGTCAACTAACTATGGCTACACCTTC,CASSYSGSTNYGYTF
NA,TRBJ2-1,few,TRBV2,TGTGCCAGCAGTGAGCCTGGGGAGCAGTTCTTC,CASSEPGEQFF
TRBD1,TRBJ1-5,many,TRBV20-1,TGCAGTGCTGCCCCCTGGGACAGGGTCGGCAATCAGCCCCAGCATTTT,CSAAPWDRVGNQPQHF
TRBD2,TRBJ2-5,NA,TRBV9,TGTGCCAGCAGCGTAGCTACTAGCGGGACCCAGTACTTC,CASSVATSGTQYF
TRBD1,TRBJ2-7,few,TRBV28,TGTGCCAGCCTTCCCATCAACCCGGGACAGGGTAATGAGCAGTACTTC,CASLPINPGQGNEQYF
TRBD2,TRBJ2-1,many,TRBV6-2/TRBV6-3,TGTGCCAGCAGTCTTAGCGGGAGGGGGTACTACAATGAGCAGTTCTTC,CASSLSGRGYYNEQFF
TRBD1,TRBJ2-7,NA,TRBV3-1,TGTGCCAGCAGCTCCCCTCGGGACAGGGGGGACTACGAGCAGTACTTC,CASSSPRDRGDYEQYF
NA,TRBJ1-5,NA,TRBV6-2/TRBV6-3,TGTGCCAGCAGTTTCCCCAACATCCAAGGGGGGAATCAGCCCCAGCATTTT,CASSFPNIQGGNQPQHF
TRBD2,TRBJ2-5,many,TRBV5-1,TGCGCCAGCAGCTTGCGGGGGGATCAAGAGACCCAGTACTTC,CASSLRGDQETQYF
NA,TRBJ2-7,NA,TRBV6-2/TRBV6-3,TGTGCCAGCAGTTACTCGAGGACGGTGACCTACGAGCAGTACTTC,CASSYSRTVTYEQYF
TRBD1,TRBJ2-1,few,TRBV28,TGTGCCAGCAGTTACTATCCAGGGGGCACCTACTCCTACAATGAGCAGTTCTTC,CASSYYPGGTYSYNEQFF